These 32 T cell receptor beta chains were sequenced from one sample in a study of blood T cell repertoires in COVID-19. Profiling relied on immunoSEQ multiplex PCR, and the TCRdb table lists in-frame clones only, not all of them. The sample lists approximately 400,000 clones, 70% to 90% seen once, with 1.3% in the top ten. The specimen was PBMCs or T cells enriched from blood (not recorded which). These TCRs come from a man aged 25 to 45 who had recovered from COVID-19.

The rearrangement links TRBV30 to TRBJ2-1; 7 nucleotides align to TRBD1. The CDR3 has 19 amino acids. After removal of 5 bases from V and 0 bases from J, the junction contained 19 bases not matched to a gene. Germline V CDR1 and CDR2: GTSNPN, SVGIG (reference sequence). The CDR3 DNA sequence: TGTGCCTGGTCCGCCGACAGGGCTATAGGTTTGAGCTCCTACAATGAGCAGTTCTTC. Its protein is CAWSADRAIGLSSYNEQFF.

The chain couples TRBV7-2 to TRBJ1-6, with 9 bases lining up with TRBD1. There are 18 residues in the CDR3. Trimming took 4 bases from V and 2 from J; bases not matched to a gene: 9. Germline CDR1 and CDR2: SGHTA and FQGNSA. The DNA for the CDR3 is TGTGCCAGCAGCTATATGACAGGGGGAGTAACCTATAATTCACCCCTCCACTTT. Its protein product is CASSYMTGGVTYNSPLHF.

V and J are TRBV25-1 and TRBJ1-1, with TRBD1 identical over 7 bases. With V trimmed by 5 bases and J by 4 bases, 4 bases remained unmatched. The germline V gene has CDR1 MGHDK and CDR2 SYGVNS. The CDR3 runs 13 residues. The CDR3 DNA follows: TGTGCCAGCAGTTCAGGGGGAAGCACTGAAGCTTTCTTT. Translated: CASSSGGSTEAFF. The full variable domain, in which reference TRBV25-1 and TRBJ1-1 provide the parts outside the CDR3, is EADIYQTPRYLVIGTGKKITLECSQTMGHDKMYWYQQDPGMELHLIHYSYGVNSTEKGDLSSESTVSRIRTEHFPLTLESARPSHTSQYLCASSSGGSTEAFFGQGTRLTVV.

This chain joins TRBV21-1 and TRBJ1-2. TRBV21-1 is shown as a pseudogene. This CDR3 is built from 15 residues. CDR3 bases: TGTGCCAGCAGCAACGGTAGGGAGCCCCCTTATGGCTACACCTTC. Its protein product is CASSNGREPPYGYTF.

The J gene is TRBJ1-5, the V gene TRBV19; a possible D gene is TRBD1 (6 bases). Germline V lookup: CDR1 LNHDA, CDR2 SQIVND (reference sequence). The CDR3 is 15 amino acids. The V end was cut by 8 bases, the J end by 3 bases, with 17 bases between. The CDR3 reads CASEGDQGPNQPQHF. Here the CDR3 DNA reads TGTGCCAGTGAGGGGGACCAGGGTCCCAATCAGCCCCAGCATTTT. Looking up the rest from reference TRBV19 and TRBJ1-5 gives the full variable domain: DGGITQSPKYLFRKEGQNVTLSCEQNLNHDAMYWYRQDPGQGLRLIYYSQIVNDFQKGDIAEGYSVSREKKESFPLTVTSAQKNPTAFYLCASEGDQGPNQPQHFGDGTRLSIL.

The V and J genes are TRBV18 and TRBJ2-6; D might be TRBD1 (5 bases). The germline V gene has CDR1 KGHSH and CDR2 LQKENI. Trimming removed 3 bases at V and 0 bases at J, with 9 bases between. This CDR3 has 16 residues. This chain's CDR3 is CASSPADSSGANVLTF. In nucleotides, the CDR3 is TGTGCCAGCTCACCTGCTGACAGCTCTGGGGCCAACGTCCTGACTTTC.

The chain joins TRBV3-1 (or the pseudogene TRBV3-2) to TRBJ1-1; D not resolved. The V gene lost 4 bases and the J gene lost 5 bases, with 11 bases spanning the gap. The CDR3 is 13 residues long. In germline, CDR1 is LGHDT, CDR2 YNNKEL (reference sequence). In nucleotides, the CDR3 is TGTGCCAGCAGCCCTGGAGGGCAGACTGAAGCTTTCTTT. Amino acid sequence: CASSPGGQTEAFF.

V gene TRBV10-2 combines with J gene TRBJ1-1, with 7 nucleotides matching TRBD1. CDR1 WSHSY and CDR2 SAAADI come from the germline V gene. The CDR3 sequence is 13 residues long. V gave up 10 bases and J gave up 6 bases; unmatched junction bases: 11. CDR3 nucleotides: TGCGCCACCACCGACAGGGCTACCCCTGAAGCTTTCTTT. Protein sequence: CATTDRATPEAFF.

The chain uses TRBV5-1 and TRBJ2-7, with unresolved D. This CDR3 has 10 amino acids. The germline V gene has CDR1 SGHRS and CDR2 YFSETQ. The V and J ends lost 2 bases and 5 bases respectively, with 2 bases between them. The CDR3 nucleotides are TGCGCCAGCAGCTTCAACGAGCAGTACTTC. Amino acid sequence: CASSFNEQYF.

This clone was counted once. The chain links TRBV9 to TRBJ2-3; 7 nucleotides align to TRBD2. The CDR3 contains 15 residues. J was trimmed by 4 bases and V by 0 bases; bases with no gene match: 5. The germline gives CDR1 SGDLS, CDR2 YYNGEE. CDR3 nucleotides: TGTGCCAGCAGCGTAGCTCTGGCGGGGGCAGATACGCAGTATTTT. This codes for CASSVALAGADTQYF.

The gene calls are TRBV4-1 and TRBJ1-3; D uncertain. This CDR3 has 15 residues. The germline CDR1 and CDR2 sequences are MGHRA and YSYEKL. Trimming removed 4 bases from V and 1 base from J, with 11 bases in between. The CDR3 DNA reads as TGCGCCAGCAGCCTCAAAACGGAGTCTGGAAACACCATATATTTT. As protein: CASSLKTESGNTIYF.

The chain employs TRBV5-4 and TRBJ2-1, with TRBD2 matching 7 bases. CDR1 SGHNT and CDR2 YYREEE come from the germline V gene (reference sequence). Trimming removed 0 bases from V and 4 bases from J; junction bases left unmatched: 7. CDR3 length equals 16 residues. The CDR3 nucleotides are TGTGCCAGCAGCTTGGCCTCTAGCGGTACGTACAATGAGCAGTTCTTC. Translating it yields CASSLASSGTYNEQFF.

The chain combines TRBV7-8 with TRBJ1-2; D remains unclear. The length of the CDR3 is 14 residues. The germline V and J ends were trimmed by 5 bases and 2 bases, with 12 bases remaining between them. Germline V gene lookup returns CDR1 SGHVS and CDR2 FQNEAQ. The CDR3 is CASSHQRENYGYTF. In DNA, the CDR3 is TGTGCCAGCAGCCATCAACGGGAAAACTATGGCTACACCTTC. Using reference TRBV7-8 and TRBJ1-2 for the parts outside the CDR3, the full variable domain is GAGVSQSPRYKVAKRGQDVALRCDPISGHVSLFWYQQALGQGPEFLTYFQNEAQLDKSGLPSDRFFAERPEGSVSTLKIQRTQQEDSAVYLCASSHQRENYGYTFGSGTRLTVV.

This sequence joins TRBV5-1 and TRBJ1-4, with 10 positions matching TRBD1. The junction had 6 bases not matched to a gene; V was cut back by 4 bases and J by 3 bases. The CDR3 loop spans 16 amino acids. Germline V lookup: CDR1 SGHRS, CDR2 YFSETQ. CDR3 residues: CASSPGQGGSNEKLFF. The CDR3 DNA reads TGCGCCAGCAGCCCAGGACAGGGGGGATCTAATGAAAAACTGTTTTTT. Combining the CDR3 with reference TRBV5-1 and TRBJ1-4 gives the whole variable domain KAGVTQTPRYLIKTRGQQVTLSCSPISGHRSVSWYQQTPGQGLQFLFEYFSETQRNKGNFPGRFSGRQFSNSRSEMNVSTLELGDSALYLCASSPGQGGSNEKLFFGSGTQLSVL.

The J gene is TRBJ2-2, the V gene TRBV2; the match to TRBD1 covers 7 bases. This CDR3 contains 14 residues. Trimming removed 6 bases from V and 4 bases from J; junction bases left unmatched: 5. CDR1 is SNHLY, CDR2 FYNNEI, per germline. Here the CDR3 DNA reads TGTGCCAGCAGCCTGGGACAGATCACCGGGGAGCTGTTTTTT. It specifies CASSLGQITGELFF.

This clone was counted a few times. The rearrangement uses TRBV6-5 and TRBJ2-7, with 10 nucleotides matching TRBD1. CDR3 length equals 16 residues. Looked up from germline, CDR1 is MNHEY and CDR2 is SVGAGI. Trimming cost V 4 bases and J 6 bases; bases outside gene matches: 12. The DNA for the CDR3 is TGTGCCAGCAGTTCGACACCCGGGACAGGGGTAGGCGAGCAGTACTTC. It specifies CASSSTPGTGVGEQYF.

The J gene is TRBJ2-7, the V gene TRBV7-8; tentative D call: TRBD2 (7 bases). V was shortened by 7 bases and J by 2 bases, with 15 bases between the two germline ends. The CDR3 runs to 14 residues. Germline CDR1 SGHVS, CDR2 FQNEAQ. Here the CDR3 reads CASTQGRATYEQYF. DNA of the CDR3: TGTGCCAGCACGCAGGGGAGGGCCACCTACGAGCAGTACTTC.

This clone occurred once. This chain joins TRBV30 and TRBJ2-7, with a possible D match to TRBD1 (5 bases). The CDR3 extends over 13 amino acids. Deletions cut 3 bases from V and 4 bases from J, with 13 bases between. CDR1 and CDR2 from the germline V gene are GTSNPN and SVGIG (reference sequence). The CDR3 DNA sequence: TGTGCCTGGAGGGCAGGGCTTGTTTACGAGCAGTACTTC. Translated, it gives CAWRAGLVYEQYF.

The count of this clone is one. The CDR3 DNA sequence: TGTGCCAGCAGTCGGGACAGAAATCAGCCCCAGCATTTT. This codes for CASSRDRNQPQHF. This chain links TRBV7-6 with TRBJ1-5, with 7 bases matching TRBD1. The CDR3 has 13 amino acids. CDR1 SGHVS and CDR2 FNYEAQ come from the germline V gene. The trim removed 6 bases at V and 4 bases at J, leaving 3 bases unmatched.

This chain links TRBV5-1 with TRBJ1-4; tentative D call: TRBD1 (5 bases). This CDR3 spans 17 amino acids. The germline V and J ends were trimmed by 1 base and 0 bases, with 13 bases remaining between them. In germline, CDR1 is SGHRS, CDR2 YFSETQ. The CDR3: CASSLQSGGPTNEKLFF. Here the CDR3 DNA reads TGCGCCAGCAGCTTGCAGTCGGGGGGACCAACTAATGAAAAACTGTTTTTT.

On this clone: At one end, the junction sequence differs from germline, possibly due to a read error. The V gene is TRBV6-2 or TRBV6-3, the J gene TRBJ2-7, with 10 bases identical to TRBD1. CDR3 length: 15 amino acids. The germline V gene has CDR1 MNHEY and CDR2 SVGEGT. The CDR3 bases are TGTGCCAGCAGTTGGGGACAGGGGCCAAACTACGGGCAGTACTTC. It encodes CASSWGQGPNYGQYF.

The chain joins TRBV18 to TRBJ1-5, with D perhaps TRBD1 (5 bases). Germline CDR1 is KGHSH and CDR2 is LQKENI. The length of the CDR3 is 13 residues. Trimming cost V 3 bases and J 4 bases, with 7 bases left between them. The CDR3 nucleotides read TGTGCCAGCTCACCTGCAGGGAATCAGCCCCAGCATTTT. Translated, it gives CASSPAGNQPQHF.

The chain links TRBV5-4 to TRBJ1-5, with TRBD1 identical over 9 bases. This CDR3 spans 17 amino acids. Germline V gene data show CDR1 as SGHNT and CDR2 as YYREEE (reference sequence). V shed 0 bases, J shed 5 bases, and the junction held 9 bases outside the gene matches. In DNA form, the CDR3 reads TGTGCCAGCAGCTTGGGGGGGGGACAGGGCACAGATCAGCCCCAGCATTTT. Translating gives CASSLGGGQGTDQPQHF.

This chain connects TRBV30 to TRBJ1-3, with D perhaps TRBD1 (5 bases). The germline V gene encodes CDR1 GTSNPN and CDR2 SVGIG (reference sequence). Deletions cut 2 bases from V and 3 bases from J, with 8 bases between. This CDR3 contains 13 residues. DNA for the CDR3: TGTGCCTGGAGTCTAGGGGTTGGAAACACCATATATTTT. This gives the protein CAWSLGVGNTIYF.

The J gene is TRBJ1-1, the V gene TRBV5-1; D remains ambiguous. Germline V gene data show CDR1 as SGHRS and CDR2 as YFSETQ. There are 14 residues in the CDR3. Trimming left V 1 base short and J 5 bases short, with 12 bases between. The CDR3 spells CASSLNGEWTEAFF. The DNA for the CDR3 is TGCGCCAGCAGCTTGAATGGGGAGTGGACTGAAGCTTTCTTT. Filled out from reference TRBV5-1 and TRBJ1-1, the complete variable domain reads KAGVTQTPRYLIKTRGQQVTLSCSPISGHRSVSWYQQTPGQGLQFLFEYFSETQRNKGNFPGRFSGRQFSNSRSEMNVSTLELGDSALYLCASSLNGEWTEAFFGQGTRLTVV.

This sequence joins TRBV6-5 and TRBJ1-5; the D gene is possibly TRBD1 (6 bases). This CDR3 spans 14 amino acids. Trimming cost V 4 bases and J 1 base, with 8 bases left between them. The V gene's germline CDR1 is MNHEY and CDR2 SVGAGI. In DNA, the CDR3 is TGTGCCAGCAGTTCGAGGGGGAGCAATCAGCCCCAGCATTTT. It translates to CASSSRGSNQPQHF.

The V and J genes are TRBV7-2 and TRBJ2-2, with D maybe TRBD2 (6 bases). Between the trimmed V and J ends, which lost 4 bases and 4 bases, there was a span of 13 bases. The CDR3 covers 15 residues. Germline V gene sequence: CDR1 SGHTA, CDR2 FQGNSA. This chain's CDR3 is CASSSQLGGTGELFF. The CDR3 DNA is TGTGCCAGCAGCTCTCAACTCGGGGGCACCGGGGAGCTGTTTTTT.

V and J are TRBV19 and TRBJ1-6; TRBD1 aligns across 7 bases. V lost 4 bases, J lost 0 bases, and 9 bases stayed unmatched. This CDR3 is built from 18 residues. CDR1 LNHDA and CDR2 SQIVND come from the germline V gene (reference sequence). The CDR3 loop reads CASSSLQGMSSYNSPLHF. DNA for the CDR3: TGTGCCAGTAGTAGCCTACAGGGGATGAGCTCCTATAATTCACCCCTCCACTTT.

V usage is TRBV24-1 and J usage is TRBJ2-3, with D perhaps matching TRBD1 (5 bases). Germline V CDR1 and CDR2: KGHDR, SFDVKD. Trimming removed 3 bases from V and 8 bases from J, with 17 bases in between. The CDR3 totals 15 residues. The CDR3 loop is CATSDPPPTQGTQYF. The CDR3 DNA is TGTGCCACCAGTGATCCCCCCCCCACCCAGGGTACGCAGTATTTT.

The chain couples TRBV7-8 to TRBJ2-3; D not certain. This CDR3 region has 15 residues. Germline CDR1 is SGHVS and CDR2 is FQNEAQ. Trimming stripped 2 bases from V and 2 bases from J, with 11 bases between. CDR3 sequence: CASSLQVLYTDTQYF. For the CDR3, the DNA is TGTGCCAGCAGCTTACAGGTTTTATACACAGATACGCAGTATTTT. Full variable domain (outside the CDR3, taken from reference TRBV7-8 and TRBJ2-3): GAGVSQSPRYKVAKRGQDVALRCDPISGHVSLFWYQQALGQGPEFLTYFQNEAQLDKSGLPSDRFFAERPEGSVSTLKIQRTQQEDSAVYLCASSLQVLYTDTQYFGPGTRLTVL.

This chain joins TRBV29-1 and TRBJ1-1; 7 bases map to TRBD1. Germline CDR1 and CDR2: SQVTM and ANQGSEA. Trimming removed 6 bases from V and 2 bases from J; junction bases left unmatched: 9. The CDR3 covers 14 residues. The CDR3 protein is CSVNRQGGNTEAFF. DNA of the CDR3: TGCAGCGTCAACCGACAGGGTGGAAACACTGAAGCTTTCTTT. Combining the CDR3 with reference TRBV29-1 and TRBJ1-1 gives the whole variable domain SAVISQKPSRDICQRGTSLTIQCQVDSQVTMMFWYRQQPGQSLTLIATANQGSEATYESGFVIDKFPISRPNLTFSTLTVSNMSPEDSSIYLCSVNRQGGNTEAFFGQGTRLTVV.

The DNA for the CDR3 is TGCGCCAGACTTGACGAGCAGTACTTC. It yields the protein CARLDEQYF. The V and J genes are TRBV5-1 and TRBJ2-7; D not certain. CDR3 length: 9 amino acids. V was pared by 8 bases and J by 5 bases, with 5 bases between. CDR1 and CDR2 (germline): SGHRS, YFSETQ.